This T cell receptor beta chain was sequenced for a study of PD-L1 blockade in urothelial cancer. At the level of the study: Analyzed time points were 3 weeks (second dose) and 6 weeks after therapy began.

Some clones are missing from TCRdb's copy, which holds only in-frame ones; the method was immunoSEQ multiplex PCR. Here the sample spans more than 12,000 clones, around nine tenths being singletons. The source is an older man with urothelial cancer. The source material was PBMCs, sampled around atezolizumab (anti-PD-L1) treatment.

The CDR3 here is CASSSTGVNEKLFF. The CDR3 bases are TGTGCCAGTAGTTCTACAGGGGTTAATGAAAAACTGTTTTTT. J is TRBJ1-4 and V is TRBV19, with 7 bases aligning to TRBD1. The CDR3 spans 14 residues. Germline V gives CDR1 LNHDA, CDR2 SQIVND (reference sequence). After removal of 5 bases from V and 4 bases from J, the junction contained 4 bases not matched to a gene.